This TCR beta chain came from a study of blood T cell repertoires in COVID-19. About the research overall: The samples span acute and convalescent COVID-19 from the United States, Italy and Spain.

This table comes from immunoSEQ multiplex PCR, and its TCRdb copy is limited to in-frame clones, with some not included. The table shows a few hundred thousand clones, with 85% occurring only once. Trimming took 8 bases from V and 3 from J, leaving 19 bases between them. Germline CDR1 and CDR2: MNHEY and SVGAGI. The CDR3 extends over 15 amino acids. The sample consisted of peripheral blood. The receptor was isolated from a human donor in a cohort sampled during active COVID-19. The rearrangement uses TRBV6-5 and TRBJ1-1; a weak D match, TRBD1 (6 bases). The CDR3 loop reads CASVRGGALDTEAFF. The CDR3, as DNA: TGTGCCAGCGTGAGGGGGGGGGCGCTGGACACTGAAGCTTTCTTT.